Presented here are 20 T cell receptor beta chains from one specimen sequenced in a study of OX40 agonist ivuxolimab in advanced cancers. Only in-frame clones appear in the TCRdb table, and some are missing; sequencing was by immunoSEQ multiplex PCR. Seen here are about 77,000 clones, approximately 84% observed once, and the top ten hold 4% to 6%. Sequencing was performed on CD4+ or CD8+ T cells sorted from blood, taken in a trial of the OX40 agonist ivuxolimab. The receptors stem from an adult with an advanced solid tumor such as melanoma, head and neck, liver or kidney cancer.

This clone was observed a handful of times. The chain is built from TRBV6-5 and TRBJ2-5; 13 nucleotides agree with TRBD2. The CDR3 length is 15 residues. V dropped 2 bases and J dropped 4; count of bases not matched to a gene: 1. Looked up from germline, CDR1 is MNHEY and CDR2 is SVGAGI. CDR3 DNA sequence: TGTGCCAGCAGTTACACTAGCGGGGGGGCAGAGACCCAGTACTTC. Its translation: CASSYTSGGAETQYF.

V usage is TRBV2 and J usage is TRBJ1-1; 8 bases match TRBD1. The V and J ends lost 2 bases and 3 bases, in that order; junction bases with no gene match: 8. This CDR3 is built from 16 residues. Germline V CDR1 and CDR2: SNHLY, FYNNEI. In DNA, the CDR3 is TGTGCCAGCAGTGAAAGCGGTGTCAGGGGGCACACTGAAGCTTTCTTT. It is translated as CASSESGVRGHTEAFF.

The chain recombines TRBV18 with TRBJ2-5; D remains unclear. From germline, CDR1 is KGHSH and CDR2 LQKENI. The CDR3 covers 13 residues. The V end was cut by 5 bases, the J end by 1 base, with 8 bases between. CDR3 in amino acids: CASSGRLQETQYF. The CDR3 DNA follows: TGTGCCAGCTCAGGCAGGCTCCAAGAGACCCAGTACTTC.

This clone ranks as medium-sized (0.01 to 0.1%). The chain combines TRBV5-6 with TRBJ1-3; D remains ambiguous. CDR1 and CDR2 from the germline V gene are SGHDT and YYEEEE. Trimming removed 3 bases from V and 7 bases from J, with 5 bases in between. The CDR3 spans 11 residues. DNA for the CDR3: TGTGCCAGCAGCTACCTGAACACCATATATTTT. It encodes CASSYLNTIYF. Variable domain in full (rest from reference TRBV5-6 and TRBJ1-3): DAGVTQSPTHLIKTRGQQVTLRCSPKSGHDTVSWYQQALGQGPQFIFQYYEEEERQRGNFPDRFSGHQFPNYSSELNVNALLLGDSALYLCASSYLNTIYFGEGSWLTVV.

CDR3: CASSLAQGGGLHEQYF. Written as DNA, the CDR3 is TGCGCCAGCAGCTTGGCCCAAGGGGGTGGCCTACACGAGCAGTACTTC. The V gene is TRBV5-1, the J gene TRBJ2-7; the D gene is possibly TRBD1 (6 bases). CDR1 and CDR2 from the germline V gene are SGHRS and YFSETQ. V gave up 0 bases and J gave up 5 bases, with 18 bases separating them. The CDR3 is 16 amino acids.

The chain carries TRBV9 and TRBJ2-2; 8 bases fit TRBD2. The CDR3 length is 15 residues. J lost 3 bases, V lost 5 bases, and 6 bases had no gene match. Germline V gene data show CDR1 as SGDLS and CDR2 as YYNGEE. In nucleotides, the CDR3 is TGTGCCAGCAGTGGTAGCGGGAAGGACACCGGGGAGCTGTTTTTT. Residues: CASSGSGKDTGELFF.

This chain joins TRBV6-4 and TRBJ2-2; 12 bases fit TRBD2. The CDR3 covers 15 residues. Unmatched junction bases numbered 4, after V lost 6 bases and J lost 5 bases. Germline V CDR1 and CDR2: MRHNA, SNTAGT. CDR3 residues: CASSPLAGGTGELFF. The CDR3 nucleotides are TGTGCCAGCAGCCCACTAGCGGGAGGTACCGGGGAGCTGTTTTTT.

V is TRBV29-1 and J is TRBJ1-2, with a possible D match to TRBD1 (6 bases). The CDR3 has 15 residues. V lost 1 base to trimming and J lost 5 bases, with 17 bases between them. The germline V gene has CDR1 SQVTM and CDR2 ANQGSEA. The CDR3 bases are TGCAGCGTTGAAGTGGGGTTGGACAGTTGGTATGGCTACACCTTC. Protein product: CSVEVGLDSWYGYTF.

V is TRBV25-1 and J is TRBJ2-1, with D possibly being TRBD1 (6 bases). The CDR3 totals 15 residues. Germline V gene data show CDR1 as MGHDK and CDR2 as SYGVNS. V was shortened by 4 bases and J by 0 bases, with 10 bases between the two germline ends. The CDR3 bases are TGTGCCAGCAGTGCCGGACAGAGCTCCTACAATGAGCAGTTCTTC. This sequence encodes CASSAGQSSYNEQFF.

This clone was picked up many times. The CDR3 sequence: CASIRRTAEAFF. The CDR3 DNA reads as TGTGCCAGCATCCGCCGGACAGCTGAAGCTTTCTTT. This chain links TRBV2 with TRBJ1-1; perhaps TRBD1 as D (6 bases). CDR3 length equals 12 residues. CDR1 and CDR2 (germline): SNHLY, FYNNEI. Trimming left V 7 bases short and J 6 bases short, with 12 bases between.

The chain joins TRBV2 to TRBJ2-7; TRBD1 matches 8 bases. The trim removed 6 bases at V and 0 bases at J, leaving 7 bases unmatched. The CDR3 is 15 residues long. The V gene's germline CDR1 is SNHLY and CDR2 FYNNEI. In DNA, the CDR3 is TGTGCCAGCAGCGGAGACAGGGGAAGCTCCTACGAGCAGTACTTC. Protein product: CASSGDRGSSYEQYF.

This clone occurred once. The chain has TRBV9 and TRBJ1-2, with D perhaps TRBD1 (6 bases). There are 16 residues in the CDR3. Trimming left V 2 bases short and J 4 bases short, with 18 bases between. Looked up from germline, CDR1 is SGDLS and CDR2 is YYNGEE. CDR3 DNA: TGTGCCAGCAGCGTTCCAGGGGCCCAATCACTCTATGGCTACACCTTC. Translating it yields CASSVPGAQSLYGYTF.

This clone was detected once. The rearrangement joins TRBV5-5 to TRBJ2-2; D is possibly TRBD2 (5 bases). The germline V gene has CDR1 SGHKS and CDR2 YYEKEE (reference sequence). The CDR3 extends over 16 amino acids. V shed 5 bases and J shed 0 bases, with 14 bases lying between them. As DNA, the CDR3 is TGTGCCAGCAGAGGAGAGGGAGCCACGAACACCGGGGAGCTGTTTTTT. Residues: CASRGEGATNTGELFF. Filled out from reference TRBV5-5 and TRBJ2-2, the complete variable domain reads DAGVTQSPTHLIKTRGQQVTLRCSPISGHKSVSWYQQVLGQGPQFIFQYYEKEERGRGNFPDRFSARQFPNYSSELNVNALLLGDSALYLCASRGEGATNTGELFFGEGSRLTVL.

The rearrangement joins TRBV5-1 to TRBJ2-5; tentative D call: TRBD1 (7 bases). Germline V gives CDR1 SGHRS, CDR2 YFSETQ. Trimming cost V 4 bases and J 2 bases, with 9 bases left between them. The CDR3 loop spans 13 amino acids. This CDR3 reads CASSQGGQETQYF. CDR3 DNA sequence: TGCGCCAGCAGCCAGGGGGGTCAAGAGACCCAGTACTTC.

The chain carries TRBV5-1 and TRBJ2-7; 14 nucleotides agree with TRBD2. Germline CDR1 and CDR2: SGHRS and YFSETQ. The CDR3 extends over 19 amino acids. Trimming removed 5 bases from V and 3 bases from J; junction bases left unmatched: 16. CDR3 coding DNA: TGCGCCAGCAGAGCCGGGACACTGGGACTAGCGGGAGAGAGCTACGAGCAGTACTTC. Protein product: CASRAGTLGLAGESYEQYF.

The rearrangement uses TRBV20-1 and TRBJ2-7, with D perhaps matching TRBD1 (6 bases). The CDR3 has 11 amino acids. Trimming stripped 6 bases from V and 4 bases from J, with 10 bases between. Germline V gene data show CDR1 as DFQATT and CDR2 as SNEGSKA (reference sequence). Here the CDR3 DNA reads TGCAGTGCGAACAGGGAATACGAGCAGTACTTC. Translated: CSANREYEQYF.

The rearrangement uses TRBV5-1 and TRBJ1-1; 7 positions agree with TRBD1. Germline CDR1 reads SGHRS; CDR2 reads YFSETQ. The CDR3 runs to 13 residues. V was pared by 5 bases and J by 6 bases, with 7 bases of the junction left unmatched. In DNA, the CDR3 is TGCGCCAGCAGATTGACAGGGTGGGCTGAAGCTTTCTTT. It translates to CASRLTGWAEAFF. Filled out from reference TRBV5-1 and TRBJ1-1, the complete variable domain reads KAGVTQTPRYLIKTRGQQVTLSCSPISGHRSVSWYQQTPGQGLQFLFEYFSETQRNKGNFPGRFSGRQFSNSRSEMNVSTLELGDSALYLCASRLTGWAEAFFGQGTRLTVV.

This chain connects TRBV5-1 to TRBJ2-5, with a weak D call TRBD2 (6 bases). Trimming left V 4 bases short and J 0 bases short, with 16 bases between. The CDR3 spans 16 residues. From germline, CDR1 is SGHRS and CDR2 YFSETQ. The CDR3 DNA reads TGCGCCAGCAGCCTGAGGTCTAGCGAGTACCAAGAGACCCAGTACTTC. Protein product: CASSLRSSEYQETQYF.

The chain links TRBV27 to TRBJ1-1, with D possibly TRBD1 on 6 matching bases. The CDR3 covers 15 residues. The V gene's germline CDR1 is MNHEY and CDR2 SMNVEV (reference sequence). Trimming removed 3 bases from V and 6 bases from J, with 17 bases in between. The CDR3 spells CASSLGRGRKAEAFF. CDR3 nucleotides: TGTGCCAGCAGTTTGGGCCGGGGGCGTAAGGCTGAAGCTTTCTTT.

The V gene is TRBV7-2, the J gene TRBJ1-2; no reliable D call. Trimming shortened V by 4 bases and J by 6 bases, and 12 bases separated the two germline ends. Germline CDR1 is SGHTA and CDR2 is FQGNSA. The CDR3 sequence is 13 residues long. The CDR3 reads CASSSYLEDGYTF. The CDR3 DNA sequence: TGTGCCAGCAGCTCCTACCTAGAAGATGGCTACACCTTC.